The following is a T cell receptor (beta chain) sequence with its context. Its antigen is still unknown. TCRdb's table, derived via immunoSEQ multiplex PCR, lists solely in-frame clones and lacks some. Here the sample spans some 340,000 clones, around four fifths being singletons. Germline V gene lookup returns CDR1 SGHNT and CDR2 YYREEE (reference sequence). CDR3 size: 16 residues. V lost 4 bases and J 6 bases, leaving 19 bases between the germline ends. Treatment meaning: about 20 received Ad26.COV2.S at low or high dose, single or two shots; 5 received placebo; per-sample allocation not given. Sampling occurred on day 63 after the first vaccine or placebo injection. Boston supplied an adult donor aged 18-55 years. This sample stems from a study of Ad26.COV2.S vaccination and SARS-CoV-2 variants. Overall study findings and caveats: People who got the vaccine or the placebo had similar non-spike TCR breadth. Measures of TCR breadth and depth may have fallen short of total T cell responses. Vaccine recipients posted higher spike-specific TCR breadth than their placebo counterparts.

The sample consisted of peripheral blood, taken in a trial of Ad26.COV2.S vaccine versus placebo. This receptor was identified in a person aged 18-65 years who received the Ad26.COV2.S COVID-19 vaccine or a placebo. The chain uses TRBV5-4 and TRBJ2-2; D might be TRBD2 (6 bases). This CDR3 reads CASSRIGGGVAGELFF. The CDR3 coding sequence is TGTGCCAGCAGCCGGATCGGTGGAGGGGTGGCCGGGGAGCTGTTTTTT.